These 13 T cell receptor beta chains originate from one sample sequenced in a study of blood T cell repertoires in COVID-19. Measured with immunoSEQ multiplex PCR; TCRdb has only the in-frame clones, and not every one. The sample consists of 140,000 or so clones, roughly 88% of them appearing once. The specimen was peripheral blood. The receptors originated from a man aged 55 to 70 with active or convalescent COVID-19.

The chain uses TRBV12-3 or TRBV12-4 and TRBJ1-5; 9 nucleotides agree with TRBD1. The CDR3 extends over 13 amino acids. V shed 6 bases and J 7 bases; nucleotides not matched to a gene: 4. CDR3 region: CASSTGGSQPQHF. The CDR3 region has the DNA TGTGCCAGCAGCACAGGGGGCAGCCAGCCCCAGCATTTT.

The chain links TRBV2 to TRBJ1-2; weak D call: TRBD1 (5 bases). This CDR3 has 13 residues. V lost 2 bases to trimming and J lost 6 bases, with 10 bases between them. Germline values: CDR1 SNHLY, CDR2 FYNNEI. Here the CDR3 reads CASSELAGNGYTF. CDR3 nucleotide sequence: TGTGCCAGCAGTGAATTGGCAGGGAATGGCTACACCTTC.

This chain links TRBV13 with TRBJ2-7, with D possibly TRBD1 on 6 matching bases. Germline V gene sequence: CDR1 PRHDT, CDR2 FYEKMQ (reference sequence). V was trimmed by 5 bases and J by 4 bases, leaving 15 bases between them. The CDR3 is 14 residues long. CDR3 DNA: TGTGCCAGCAGCACTCGGACAGCCGATTACGAGCAGTACTTC. Amino acids: CASSTRTADYEQYF.

The chain couples TRBV6-2 or TRBV6-3 to TRBJ2-3; 7 bases are shared with TRBD2. The CDR3 consists of 20 residues. CDR1 is MNHEY and CDR2 is SVGEGT in the germline V gene. V shed 0 bases and J 0 bases; nucleotides not matched to a gene: 15. Here the CDR3 DNA reads TGTGCCAGCAGTTACTCCCGGGTTTTAGCGGGCCTAGCTAGCACAGATACGCAGTATTTT. Translation: CASSYSRVLAGLASTDTQYF.

The CDR3 DNA sequence: TGTGCCAGCAGTCCCTGGACTAGCAGGGAGACCCAGTACTTC. This sequence encodes CASSPWTSRETQYF. The V and J genes are TRBV13 and TRBJ2-5, with 8 bases lining up with TRBD2. There are 14 residues in the CDR3. Germline assignment: CDR1 PRHDT and CDR2 FYEKMQ (reference sequence). The trim removed 6 bases at V and 5 bases at J, leaving 8 bases unmatched.

CDR3 protein: CASKRTGSGQPQHF. The DNA of the CDR3 is TGCGCCAGCAAAAGGACAGGGTCGGGCCAGCCCCAGCATTTT. The chain employs TRBV10-2 and TRBJ1-5, with 8 bases aligning to TRBD1. The trim removed 7 bases at V and 7 bases at J, leaving 9 bases unmatched. The CDR3 is made up of 14 amino acids. The germline gives CDR1 WSHSY, CDR2 SAAADI.

This chain joins TRBV6-1 and TRBJ2-4; TRBD2 matches at 8 bases. This CDR3 comprises 17 residues. The ends lost 0 bases at V and 0 bases at J; junction bases unmatched: 4. Germline CDR1 MNHNS, CDR2 SASEGT. The CDR3 nucleotides read TGTGCCAGCAGTGAAGCCGCCCTAGCGGGAGCCAAAAACATTCAGTACTTC. Translated: CASSEAALAGAKNIQYF.

This sequence joins TRBV5-4 and TRBJ2-4; TRBD1 agrees at 10 bases. From germline, CDR1 is SGHNT and CDR2 YYREEE (reference sequence). J was trimmed by 1 base and V by 5 bases; bases with no gene match: 3. The CDR3 runs to 15 residues. The CDR3 DNA is TGTGCCAGCAGTGGACAGGGGGGGGCCAAAAACATTCAGTACTTC. It translates to CASSGQGGAKNIQYF.

V and J are TRBV19 and TRBJ2-5; 7 positions match TRBD2. V gave up 3 bases and J gave up 0 bases; unmatched junction bases: 10. The CDR3 is 17 residues long. Germline CDR1 and CDR2: LNHDA and SQIVND (reference sequence). In DNA, the CDR3 is TGTGCCAGTAGTATCCCCCCCTTGCGGGGGTACCAAGAGACCCAGTACTTC. This encodes CASSIPPLRGYQETQYF.

This sequence joins TRBV29-1 and TRBJ2-1; D is possibly TRBD1 (6 bases). V gave up 1 base and J gave up 4 bases, with 11 bases separating them. Germline V gives CDR1 SQVTM, CDR2 ANQGSEA. The length of the CDR3 is 14 residues. The CDR3 nucleotides are TGCAGCGTTGAAGTGCTAGGGGGTTACAATGAGCAGTTCTTC. Amino acids: CSVEVLGGYNEQFF.

The chain combines TRBV2 with TRBJ1-2; D is perhaps TRBD1 (6 bases). CDR1 and CDR2 from the germline V gene are SNHLY and FYNNEI. The CDR3 sequence is 12 residues long. The V end lost 3 bases, the J end lost 5 bases, and 7 bases lay between the germline ends. In nucleotides, the CDR3 is TGTGCCAGCAGTGACAGGGGTTATGGCTACACCTTC. It specifies CASSDRGYGYTF.

This rearrangement joins TRBV7-9 to TRBJ2-7; 7 nucleotides line up with TRBD2. The CDR3 spans 14 residues. With 0 bases clipped from V and 6 bases from J, the junction kept 5 bases outside the gene matches. From germline, CDR1 is SEHNR and CDR2 FQNEAQ (reference sequence). The CDR3 sequence: CASSLAASGGEQYV. In DNA form, the CDR3 reads TGTGCCAGCAGCTTAGCGGCTAGCGGCGGCGAGCAGTACGTC.

This chain joins TRBV7-9 and TRBJ2-5; D remains unclear. Germline assignment: CDR1 SEHNR and CDR2 FQNEAQ (reference sequence). Trimming cost V 5 bases and J 0 bases, with 4 bases left between them. This CDR3 has 12 residues. CDR3 in amino acids: CASSLHQETQYF. The CDR3 region has the DNA TGTGCCAGCAGCCTACACCAAGAGACCCAGTACTTC.